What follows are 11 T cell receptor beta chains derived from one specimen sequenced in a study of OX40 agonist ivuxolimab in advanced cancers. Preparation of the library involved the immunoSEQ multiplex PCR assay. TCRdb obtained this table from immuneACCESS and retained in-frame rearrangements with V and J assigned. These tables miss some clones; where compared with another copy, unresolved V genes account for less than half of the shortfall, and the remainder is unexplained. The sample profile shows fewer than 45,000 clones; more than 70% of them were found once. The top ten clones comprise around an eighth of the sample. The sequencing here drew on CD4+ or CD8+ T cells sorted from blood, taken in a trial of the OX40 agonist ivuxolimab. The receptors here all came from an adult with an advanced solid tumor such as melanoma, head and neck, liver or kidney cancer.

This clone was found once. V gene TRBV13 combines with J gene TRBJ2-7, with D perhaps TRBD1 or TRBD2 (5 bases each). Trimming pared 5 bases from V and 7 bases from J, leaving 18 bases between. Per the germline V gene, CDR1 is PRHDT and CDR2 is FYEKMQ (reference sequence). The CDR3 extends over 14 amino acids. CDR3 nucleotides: TGTGCCAGCAGCCCCCCCGGGGCACGGAGGGAGCAGTACTTC. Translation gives CASSPPGARREQYF.

CDR3 DNA sequence: TGTGCCAGCAGCTTAACCAGCGGGCCTACTTTTAGCGAGCAGTACTTC. It encodes CASSLTSGPTFSEQYF. V usage is TRBV7-9 and J usage is TRBJ2-7; perhaps TRBD2 as D (6 bases). CDR3 length: 16 amino acids. Germline loops: CDR1 SEHNR, CDR2 FQNEAQ (reference sequence). Trimming pared 2 bases from V and 6 bases from J, leaving 20 bases between.

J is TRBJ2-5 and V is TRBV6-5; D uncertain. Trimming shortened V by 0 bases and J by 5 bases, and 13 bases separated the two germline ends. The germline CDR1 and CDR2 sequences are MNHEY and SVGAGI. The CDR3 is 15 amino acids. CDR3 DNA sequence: TGTGCCAGCAGTTACTCGATTAAGGATCCGGAGACCCAGTACTTC. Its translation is CASSYSIKDPETQYF.

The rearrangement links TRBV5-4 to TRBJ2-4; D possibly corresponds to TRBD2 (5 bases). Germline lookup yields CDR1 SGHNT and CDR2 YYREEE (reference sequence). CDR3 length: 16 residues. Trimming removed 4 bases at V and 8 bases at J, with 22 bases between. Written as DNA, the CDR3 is TGTGCCAGCAGCCCCTCTAGCCCGGGCGGTTTAGACATTCAGTACTTC. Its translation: CASSPSSPGGLDIQYF.

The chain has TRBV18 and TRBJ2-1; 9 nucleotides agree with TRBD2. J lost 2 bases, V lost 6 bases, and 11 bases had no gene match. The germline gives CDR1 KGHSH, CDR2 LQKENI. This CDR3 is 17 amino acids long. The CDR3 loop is CASSRRASGGPYNEQFF. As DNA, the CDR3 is TGTGCCAGCTCCCGTCGGGCGAGCGGGGGGCCCTACAATGAGCAGTTCTTC.

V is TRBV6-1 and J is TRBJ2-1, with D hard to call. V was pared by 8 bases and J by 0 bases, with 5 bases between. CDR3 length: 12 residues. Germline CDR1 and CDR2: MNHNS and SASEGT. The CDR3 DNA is TGTGCCAGCGAGAGCTCCTACAATGAGCAGTTCTTC. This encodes CASESSYNEQFF.

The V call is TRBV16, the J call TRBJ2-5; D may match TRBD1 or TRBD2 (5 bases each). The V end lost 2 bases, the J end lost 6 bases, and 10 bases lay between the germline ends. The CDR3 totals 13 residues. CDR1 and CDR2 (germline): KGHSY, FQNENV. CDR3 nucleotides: TGTGCCAGCAGCCAAGGGACGATGAAGACCCAGTACTTC. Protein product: CASSQGTMKTQYF.

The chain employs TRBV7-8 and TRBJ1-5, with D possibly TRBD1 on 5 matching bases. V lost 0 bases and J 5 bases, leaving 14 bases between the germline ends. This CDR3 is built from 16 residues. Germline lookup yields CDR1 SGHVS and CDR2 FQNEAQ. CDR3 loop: CASSLASKGRDQPQHF. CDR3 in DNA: TGTGCCAGCAGCTTAGCGTCGAAGGGACGGGATCAGCCCCAGCATTTT.

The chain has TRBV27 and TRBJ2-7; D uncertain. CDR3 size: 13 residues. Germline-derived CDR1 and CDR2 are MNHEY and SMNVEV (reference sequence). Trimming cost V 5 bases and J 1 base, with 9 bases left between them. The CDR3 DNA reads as TGTGCCAGCAGTGCCGCAGGATCCTACGAGCAGTACTTC. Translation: CASSAAGSYEQYF.

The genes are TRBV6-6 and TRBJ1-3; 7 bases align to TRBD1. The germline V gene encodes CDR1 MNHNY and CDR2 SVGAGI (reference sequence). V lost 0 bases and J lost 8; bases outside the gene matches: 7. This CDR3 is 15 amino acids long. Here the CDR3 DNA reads TGTGCCAGCAGTTACTCAGGCAGGCAGGGGGACACCATATATTTT. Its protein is CASSYSGRQGDTIYF.

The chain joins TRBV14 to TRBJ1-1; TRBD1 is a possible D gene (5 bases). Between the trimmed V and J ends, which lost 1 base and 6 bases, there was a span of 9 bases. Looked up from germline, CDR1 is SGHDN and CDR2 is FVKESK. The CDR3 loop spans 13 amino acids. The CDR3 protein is CASSQGWGAEAFF. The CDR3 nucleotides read TGTGCCAGCAGCCAAGGGTGGGGGGCTGAAGCTTTCTTT.